This TCR beta chain was identified in a study of T cell repertoires in cytomegalovirus infection. On the study more broadly: Shared public TCR beta signatures pointed to both CMV infection and a matching HLA type. Study-level points and caveats: CMV carriers with the relevant HLA were identified by cumulative public TCR beta family frequency. HLA-C-restricted CMV clonotypes gave the most frequent clonotype in two of eight donors.

TCRdb recomputed calls from the reads with MiXCR, one row per CDR3 protein. The sample has under 800,000 distinct CDR3 sequences; 20% to 30% are singletons. In its sample, this clonotype was seen a few times. Its target is unknown. CDR3 size: 18 residues. V lost 0 bases and J lost 0; bases outside the gene matches: 9. CDR1 and CDR2 from the germline V gene are SNHLY and FYNNEI. Sequencing was done on a sample of CD8+ T cells from PBMCs. The chain couples TRBV2 to TRBJ2-3, with 7 bases aligning to TRBD2. This TCR was sampled from a human donor in good health (CMV status not recorded). Some clones in this sample may be carry-over from other donors' samples. CDR3 DNA: TGTGCCAGCAGTGAAGCCATTTGGCGGGGGAGTAGCACAGATACGCAGTATTTT. This translates into CASSEAIWRGSSTDTQYF. Variable domain in full (rest from reference TRBV2 and TRBJ2-3): EPEVTQTPSHQVTQMGQEVILRCVPISNHLYFYWYRQILGQKVEFLVSFYNNEISEKSEIFDDQFSVERPDGSNFTLKIRSTKLEDSAMYFCASSEAIWRGSSTDTQYFGPGTRLTVL.